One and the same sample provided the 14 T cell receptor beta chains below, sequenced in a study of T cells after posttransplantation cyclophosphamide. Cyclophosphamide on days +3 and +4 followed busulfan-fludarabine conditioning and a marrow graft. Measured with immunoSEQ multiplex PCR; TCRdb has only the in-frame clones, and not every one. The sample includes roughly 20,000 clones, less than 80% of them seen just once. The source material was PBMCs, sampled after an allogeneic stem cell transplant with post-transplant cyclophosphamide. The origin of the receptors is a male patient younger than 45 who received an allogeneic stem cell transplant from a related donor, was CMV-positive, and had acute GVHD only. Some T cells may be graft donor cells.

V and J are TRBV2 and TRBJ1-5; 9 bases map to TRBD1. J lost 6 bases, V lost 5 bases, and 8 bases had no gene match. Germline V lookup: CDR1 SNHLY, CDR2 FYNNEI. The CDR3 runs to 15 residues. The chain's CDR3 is CASSPDRGGSQPQHF. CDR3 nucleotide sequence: TGTGCCAGCAGTCCGGACAGGGGTGGTAGTCAGCCCCAGCATTTT.

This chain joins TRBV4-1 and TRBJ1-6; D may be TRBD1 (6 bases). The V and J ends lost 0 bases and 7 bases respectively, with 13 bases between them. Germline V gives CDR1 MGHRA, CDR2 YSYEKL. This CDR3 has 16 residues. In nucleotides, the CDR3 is TGCGCCAGCAGCCAAGATAAGCGGGACACCAATTCACCCCTCCACTTT. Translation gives CASSQDKRDTNSPLHF.

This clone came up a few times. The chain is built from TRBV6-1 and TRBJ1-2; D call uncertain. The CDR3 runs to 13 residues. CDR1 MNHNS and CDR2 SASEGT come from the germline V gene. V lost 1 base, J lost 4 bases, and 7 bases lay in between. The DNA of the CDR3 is TGTGCCAGCAGTGAAGTGACACCCTATGGCTACACCTTC. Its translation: CASSEVTPYGYTF.

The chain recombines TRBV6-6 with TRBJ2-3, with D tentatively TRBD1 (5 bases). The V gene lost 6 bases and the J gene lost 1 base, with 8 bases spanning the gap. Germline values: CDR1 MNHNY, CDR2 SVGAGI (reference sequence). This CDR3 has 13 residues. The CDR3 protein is CASRQGRTDTQYF. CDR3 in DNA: TGTGCCAGCAGGCAGGGCCGCACAGATACGCAGTATTTT.

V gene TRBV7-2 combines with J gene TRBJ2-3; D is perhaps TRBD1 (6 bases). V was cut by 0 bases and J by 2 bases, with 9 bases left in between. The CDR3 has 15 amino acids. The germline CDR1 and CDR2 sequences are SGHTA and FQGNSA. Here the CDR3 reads CASSLAQGITDTQYF. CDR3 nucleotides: TGTGCCAGCAGCTTAGCTCAGGGGATCACAGATACGCAGTATTTT.

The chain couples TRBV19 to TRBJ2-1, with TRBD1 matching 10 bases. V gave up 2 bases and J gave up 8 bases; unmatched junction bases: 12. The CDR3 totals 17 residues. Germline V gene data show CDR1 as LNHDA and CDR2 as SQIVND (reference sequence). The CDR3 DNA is TGTGCCAGTAGTATATGGGTCGGGACAGGGGATCGGGATGAGCAGTTCTTC. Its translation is CASSIWVGTGDRDEQFF.

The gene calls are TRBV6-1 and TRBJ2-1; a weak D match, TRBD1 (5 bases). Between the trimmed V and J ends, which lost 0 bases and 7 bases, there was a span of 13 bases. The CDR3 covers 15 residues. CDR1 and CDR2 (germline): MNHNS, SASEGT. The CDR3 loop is CASSEAGRVRNEQFF. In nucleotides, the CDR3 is TGTGCCAGCAGTGAAGCTGGCAGGGTTAGGAATGAGCAGTTCTTC.

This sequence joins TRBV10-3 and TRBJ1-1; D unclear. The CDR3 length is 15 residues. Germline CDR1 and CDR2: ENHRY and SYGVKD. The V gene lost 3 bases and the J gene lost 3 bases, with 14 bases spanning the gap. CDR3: CAISERGSGDTEAFF. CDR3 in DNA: TGTGCCATCAGTGAACGGGGTAGCGGGGACACTGAAGCTTTCTTT.

CDR3 sequence (DNA): TGTGCCAGTAGTATGCAGACAGCAATGAACACTGAAGCTTTCTTT. Amino acids: CASSMQTAMNTEAFF. The rearrangement joins TRBV19 to TRBJ1-1; TRBD1 is a possible D gene (5 bases). This CDR3 is 15 amino acids long. Germline V lookup: CDR1 LNHDA, CDR2 SQIVND (reference sequence). Trimming cost V 3 bases and J 0 bases, with 11 bases left between them.

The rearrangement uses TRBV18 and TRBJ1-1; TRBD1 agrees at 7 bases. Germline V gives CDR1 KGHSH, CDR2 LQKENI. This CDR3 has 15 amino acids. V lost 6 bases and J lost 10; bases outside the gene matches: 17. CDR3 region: CASSLSGQPNRGAFF. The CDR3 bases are TGTGCCAGCTCCCTATCGGGACAGCCTAATCGGGGAGCTTTCTTT. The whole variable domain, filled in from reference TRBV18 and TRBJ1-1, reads NAGVMQNPRHLVRRRGQEARLRCSPMKGHSHVYWYRQLPEEGLKFMVYLQKENIIDESGMPKERFSAEFPKEGPSILRIQQVVRGDSAAYFCASSLSGQPNRGAFFGQGTRLTVV.

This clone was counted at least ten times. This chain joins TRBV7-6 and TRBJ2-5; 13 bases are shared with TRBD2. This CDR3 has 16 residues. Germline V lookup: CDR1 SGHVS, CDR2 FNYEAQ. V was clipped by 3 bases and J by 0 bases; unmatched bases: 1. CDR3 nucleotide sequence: TGTGCCAGCAGCTTGGGACTAGCGGGGTACCAAGAGACCCAGTACTTC. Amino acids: CASSLGLAGYQETQYF.

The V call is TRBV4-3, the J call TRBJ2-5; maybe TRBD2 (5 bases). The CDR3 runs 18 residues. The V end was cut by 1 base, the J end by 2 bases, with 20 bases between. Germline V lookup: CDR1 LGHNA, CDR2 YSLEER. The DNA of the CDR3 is TGCGCCAGCAGCCAAGGGGGTCCGACGGGGATCCCTCAAGAGACCCAGTACTTC. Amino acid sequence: CASSQGGPTGIPQETQYF.

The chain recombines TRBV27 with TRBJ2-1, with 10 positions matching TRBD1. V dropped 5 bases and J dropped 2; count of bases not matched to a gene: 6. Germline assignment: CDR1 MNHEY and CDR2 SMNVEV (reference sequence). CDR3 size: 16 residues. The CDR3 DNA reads TGTGCCAGCAGTCCCGACAGGGGGCAGACCTACAATGAGCAGTTCTTC. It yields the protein CASSPDRGQTYNEQFF.

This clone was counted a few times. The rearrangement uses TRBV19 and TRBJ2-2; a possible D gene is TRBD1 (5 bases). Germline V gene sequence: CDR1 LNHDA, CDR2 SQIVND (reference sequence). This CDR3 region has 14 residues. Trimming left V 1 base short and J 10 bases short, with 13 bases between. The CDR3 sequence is CASSIVQTGVELFF. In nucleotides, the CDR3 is TGTGCCAGTAGTATAGTCCAAACAGGAGTGGAGCTGTTTTTT.